This T cell receptor (beta chain) comes out of a study of cytomegalovirus exposure and HLA in healthy donors. Study-level information: From donors who were HLA-typed, an early data release held about 85 million unique TCRs. Findings and caveats of the study: Across all donors, roughly uniform sequencing depth was an assumption of the presence/absence analyses.

Primers for the PCR totalled 60 Vbeta and 13 Jbeta. Clones were read by immunoSEQ multiplex PCR, and TCRdb kept only the in-frame ones, dropping some. The sample has about 160,000 clones; over 80% are singletons. Points on this clone: The antigen is undetermined.

CDR3 length: 15 amino acids. The V end lost 0 bases, the J end lost 6 bases, and 12 bases lay between the germline ends. Germline V gene data show CDR1 as SGHDT and CDR2 as YYEEEE. The chain combines TRBV5-6 with TRBJ2-2; a weak D match, TRBD2 (6 bases). This receptor was taken from a boy aged 2 to 10 in good health and CMV-seronegative. Sequencing was done on a sample of PBMCs. CDR3 region: CASSLAGRRPGELFF. CDR3 coding DNA: TGTGCCAGCAGCTTGGCAGGGAGGAGGCCCGGGGAGCTGTTTTTT.